The 9 T cell receptor beta chains below were found in one sample sequenced in a study of shared clonotypes between healthy human individuals. The table came from immunoSEQ multiplex PCR; TCRdb's copy has only in-frame clones and leaves some out. The sample shows some 580,000 clones, 95% to 98% of them seen only once. CD45RO-negative CD8 cells positively selected for CCR7 made up the naive population, which excluded terminally differentiated effector memory CD45RA+ cells. Source material: naive CD8+ T cells sorted from blood. All receptors come from a man aged 25 to 40 in good health.

The chain is built from TRBV5-8 and TRBJ1-1, with TRBD1 matching over 7 bases. This CDR3 has 15 residues. J gave up 1 base and V 7 bases, and 10 bases lay outside the gene matches. Per the germline V gene, CDR1 is SGHTS and CDR2 is YDEGEE. For the CDR3, the DNA is TGTGCCAGCTCCGGCGGGGACAGTTGGAACACTGAAGCTTTCTTT. Its translation: CASSGGDSWNTEAFF.

The chain employs TRBV5-5 and TRBJ2-1; D not certain. The CDR3 loop spans 14 amino acids. The V gene lost 1 base and the J gene lost 5 bases, with 10 bases spanning the gap. Germline CDR1 reads SGHKS; CDR2 reads YYEKEE (reference sequence). The CDR3 is CASSLFYGDNEQFF. The DNA of the CDR3 is TGTGCCAGCAGCTTGTTCTATGGGGACAATGAGCAGTTCTTC.

This clone was seen once. The V and J genes are TRBV9 and TRBJ2-3, with 7 bases aligning to TRBD2. The V gene end was trimmed by 4 bases and the J gene end by 2 bases; junction bases not matched to a gene: 7. The CDR3 sequence is 15 residues long. Per germline, CDR1 SGDLS and CDR2 YYNGEE. CDR3 protein: CASSHSGEPTDTQYF. The CDR3 DNA follows: TGTGCCAGCAGCCACAGCGGGGAACCCACAGATACGCAGTATTTT.

V and J are TRBV7-8 and TRBJ1-1; 11 bases align to TRBD1. V trimming: 5 bases; J trimming: 5 bases; junction bases outside the gene matches: 7. The germline CDR1 and CDR2 sequences are SGHVS and FQNEAQ. CDR3 length: 15 amino acids. The CDR3 spells CASSLLDRGRTEAFF. The CDR3 coding sequence is TGTGCCAGCAGCCTCCTGGACAGGGGGCGGACTGAAGCTTTCTTT.

This CDR3 is CASSLRGLEDYGYTF. CDR3 in DNA: TGTGCCAGCAGCTTGAGGGGCCTGGAAGACTATGGCTACACCTTC. The chain combines TRBV5-6 with TRBJ1-2, with D maybe TRBD1 (5 bases). Germline loops: CDR1 SGHDT, CDR2 YYEEEE. The CDR3 length is 15 residues. Deletions cut 1 base from V and 3 bases from J, with 13 bases between.

The chain couples TRBV7-2 to TRBJ2-3; no firm D call. The CDR3 sequence is 16 residues long. V was shortened by 5 bases and J by 1 base, with 16 bases between the two germline ends. Germline V gene lookup returns CDR1 SGHTA and CDR2 FQGNSA. Here the CDR3 reads CASSPSRRGRTDTQYF. The CDR3 DNA reads TGTGCCAGCAGCCCGAGTAGGAGAGGACGCACAGATACGCAGTATTTT.

V gene TRBV5-1 combines with J gene TRBJ2-1, with TRBD2 identical over 10 bases. This CDR3 contains 16 residues. Germline V gives CDR1 SGHRS, CDR2 YFSETQ. The V and J ends lost 2 bases and 7 bases, in that order; junction bases with no gene match: 9. In DNA form, the CDR3 reads TGCGCCAGCAGCTTCGCTCTAGCGGGAGTAACAAATGAGCAGTTCTTC. Amino acid sequence: CASSFALAGVTNEQFF.

The chain recombines TRBV27 with TRBJ2-3, with D perhaps assigned TRBD1 or TRBD2 (5 bases each). CDR1 MNHEY and CDR2 SMNVEV come from the germline V gene (reference sequence). The V gene lost 2 bases and the J gene lost 1 base, with 10 bases spanning the gap. CDR3 size: 15 residues. The CDR3 DNA is TGTGCCAGCAGTTTACTGAGGGGCGGCACAGATACGCAGTATTTT. Its protein is CASSLLRGGTDTQYF.

The chain carries TRBV7-9 and TRBJ2-3; tentatively, D is TRBD1 or TRBD2 (5 bases each). Per germline, CDR1 SEHNR and CDR2 FQNEAQ (reference sequence). The V gene lost 5 bases and the J gene lost 6 bases, with 15 bases spanning the gap. The CDR3 is 14 amino acids. CDR3 residues: CASSLRDPPDTQYF. DNA of the CDR3: TGTGCCAGCAGCCTCCGGGACCCCCCGGATACGCAGTATTTT. The full variable domain, with the rest looked up from reference TRBV7-9 and TRBJ2-3, is DTGVSQNPRHKITKRGQNVTFRCDPISEHNRLYWYRQTLGQGPEFLTYFQNEAQLEKSRLLSDRFSAERPKGSFSTLEIQRTEQGDSAMYLCASSLRDPPDTQYFGPGTRLTVL.